The 23 T cell receptor beta chains presented below share a single source sample, sequenced in a study of blood T cells in healthy people across ages. The use of a sample-barcoded 5' primer and a J-beta primer mix characterized a second PCR of roughly 6 to 11 cycles. TCRdb processed the 5' RACE reads anew with MiXCR; each CDR3 protein has one entry. The sample contains about 1.6 million distinct CDR3 sequences, about 32% of which appear only once. Source material: blood. These receptors came from a woman between 25 and 40 years old in good health.

In its sample, this clonotype was seen many times. The chain couples TRBV7-8 to TRBJ2-1; 7 bases are a match to TRBD2. Germline V lookup: CDR1 SGHVS, CDR2 FQNEAQ. With 5 bases clipped from V and 3 bases from J, the junction kept 13 bases outside the gene matches. This CDR3 has 17 residues. Here the CDR3 reads CASSTIGEGIVYNEQFF. The CDR3, as DNA: TGTGCCAGCAGCACTATCGGGGAGGGAATCGTCTACAATGAGCAGTTCTTC.

This clonotype was observed a handful of times. The chain carries TRBV12-3 or TRBV12-4 and TRBJ2-1, with TRBD1 matching over 9 bases. The CDR3 is made up of 16 amino acids. V shed 5 bases and J 7 bases; nucleotides not matched to a gene: 12. CDR3 sequence (DNA): TGTGCCAGCAGTCCACGGACAGGGGTTTTGGAAAATGAGCAGTTCTTC. This encodes CASSPRTGVLENEQFF.

The V call is TRBV2, the J call TRBJ1-5; a weak D match, TRBD1 (5 bases). The V gene lost 7 bases and the J gene lost 3 bases, with 10 bases spanning the gap. Germline-derived CDR1 and CDR2 are SNHLY and FYNNEI. The CDR3 is 13 residues long. The CDR3 is CASMQGNNQPQHF. The CDR3 coding sequence is TGTGCCAGCATGCAGGGAAACAATCAGCCCCAGCATTTT.

CDR3 nucleotide sequence: TGTGCCAGCAGTCGAGCGGGAGGGCCCTACGAGCAGTACTTC. Protein sequence: CASSRAGGPYEQYF. The genes are TRBV12-3 or TRBV12-4 and TRBJ2-7, with 10 bases identical to TRBD2. This CDR3 spans 14 amino acids. V dropped 5 bases and J dropped 2; count of bases not matched to a gene: 3.

This rearrangement joins TRBV4-1 to TRBJ2-1, with 13 bases matching TRBD2. Germline V gene lookup returns CDR1 MGHRA and CDR2 YSYEKL. V lost 5 bases and J lost 5; bases outside the gene matches: 9. There are 17 residues in the CDR3. The chain's CDR3 is CASSLQLAGGLNNEQFF. The CDR3 DNA reads as TGCGCCAGCAGCTTACAACTAGCGGGGGGGCTCAACAATGAGCAGTTCTTC.

The sample holds a few counts of this clonotype. CDR3 residues: CSARSSSSGEEQFF. DNA of the CDR3: TGCAGTGCTAGATCTAGCTCCTCCGGCGAAGAGCAGTTCTTC. J is TRBJ2-1 and V is TRBV20-1; possible D gene TRBD2, 5 bases. This CDR3 comprises 14 residues. Deletions cut 2 bases from V and 10 bases from J, with 18 bases between. Germline-derived CDR1 and CDR2 are DFQATT and SNEGSKA (reference sequence).

A few counts support this clonotype. The chain is built from TRBV9 and TRBJ1-2; the D gene is possibly TRBD1 (5 bases). V was clipped by 4 bases and J by 2 bases, with 15 bases between them. Germline V gene lookup returns CDR1 SGDLS and CDR2 YYNGEE. There are 15 residues in the CDR3. The CDR3 reads CASSPTRGANYGYTF. The CDR3 coding sequence is TGTGCCAGCAGCCCCACTCGAGGGGCCAACTATGGCTACACCTTC.

The chain links TRBV28 to TRBJ2-7, with 7 positions matching TRBD2. J gave up 1 base and V 10 bases, and 10 bases lay outside the gene matches. Germline V gene lookup returns CDR1 MDHEN and CDR2 SYDVKM. The CDR3 has 14 residues. The CDR3 sequence: CAIPKRGWSYEQYF. CDR3 nucleotides: TGTGCCATCCCGAAGCGGGGTTGGTCCTACGAGCAGTACTTC.

The genes are TRBV5-1 and TRBJ2-7; TRBD1 aligns across 7 bases. With 4 bases clipped from V and 2 bases from J, the junction kept 9 bases outside the gene matches. The length of the CDR3 is 15 residues. CDR1 SGHRS and CDR2 YFSETQ come from the germline V gene. The CDR3 reads CASSRRTGGAYEQYF. CDR3 bases: TGCGCCAGCAGCCGCCGGACAGGTGGGGCCTACGAGCAGTACTTC.

This clonotype was picked up one time. The chain couples TRBV7-8 to TRBJ2-7, with 8 positions matching TRBD1. Germline assignment: CDR1 SGHVS and CDR2 FQNEAQ. The CDR3 has 14 amino acids. V was pared by 5 bases and J by 3 bases, with 6 bases of the junction left unmatched. CDR3 sequence (DNA): TGTGCCAGCAGCGAAGACAGGGGTTTCTACGAGCAGTACTTC. Encoded protein: CASSEDRGFYEQYF.

This clonotype was observed a few times. The chain joins TRBV7-8 to TRBJ2-7, with TRBD2 matching over 8 bases. CDR3 size: 19 residues. Germline trimming cut 1 base from V and 3 bases from J; bases unmatched to any gene: 17. CDR1 is SGHVS, CDR2 FQNEAQ, per germline. The CDR3 nucleotides are TGTGCCAGCAGCTTAGATGAGACGATGGCGGGACTAGGCATCTACGAGCAGTACTTC. This sequence encodes CASSLDETMAGLGIYEQYF.

Turning to this clonotype: Sequence at one end of the junction differs from germline and may be a read error. The rearrangement joins TRBV20-1 to TRBJ2-3; 10 bases are a match to TRBD2. The CDR3 has 15 residues. Germline V gene data show CDR1 as DFQATT and CDR2 as SNEGSKA (reference sequence). In nucleotides, the CDR3 is TGCAGTGCTCTAAGCGGGGGGGCCAGGACAGACACGCGGTATTTT. It is translated as CSALSGGARTDTRYF.

The CDR3 coding sequence is TGTGCCAGCAGTTTAAGTAGCCTCCGCCACGAGCAGTACTTC. Amino acid sequence: CASSLSSLRHEQYF. The chain uses TRBV12-3 or TRBV12-4 and TRBJ2-7, with D unclear. Trimming cost V 2 bases and J 5 bases, with 13 bases left between them. This CDR3 has 14 amino acids.

V and J are TRBV28 and TRBJ1-2; D ambiguous. With 6 bases removed from V and 4 bases from J, the gap between germline ends came to 9 bases. The CDR3 contains 12 residues. CDR1 is MDHEN and CDR2 is SYDVKM in the germline V gene. DNA for the CDR3: TGTGCCAGCAGCCGGCATGGCTATGGCTACACCTTC. This sequence encodes CASSRHGYGYTF.

V and J are TRBV27 and TRBJ1-1; possible D gene TRBD1, 5 bases. V was shortened by 3 bases and J by 6 bases, with 11 bases between the two germline ends. This CDR3 has 13 amino acids. Germline lookup yields CDR1 MNHEY and CDR2 SMNVEV (reference sequence). CDR3 DNA sequence: TGTGCCAGCAGTTTTGGAGTAGGGGCTGAAGCTTTCTTT. Its protein product is CASSFGVGAEAFF.

This clonotype was recorded many times. The chain couples TRBV7-2 to TRBJ2-3, with 7 nucleotides matching TRBD2. V gave up 5 bases and J gave up 8 bases; unmatched junction bases: 4. Germline assignment: CDR1 SGHTA and CDR2 FQGNSA. The CDR3 loop spans 12 amino acids. CDR3 protein: CASSRDYTTQYF. The DNA for the CDR3 is TGTGCCAGCAGCCGGGACTATACTACGCAGTATTTT.

This clonotype was observed a few times. The chain joins TRBV6-1 to TRBJ2-7, with 12 bases matching TRBD2. Germline CDR1 is MNHNS and CDR2 is SASEGT. V was pared by 1 base and J by 4 bases, with 5 bases of the junction left unmatched. This CDR3 has 16 residues. The CDR3 protein is CASSEGTSGTRYEQYF. CDR3 bases: TGTGCCAGCAGTGAAGGGACTAGCGGGACTCGGTACGAGCAGTACTTC.

The chain employs TRBV4-2 and TRBJ2-5, with TRBD2 matching 10 bases. V lost 0 bases to trimming and J lost 5 bases; unmatched junction nucleotides: 9. Germline CDR1 is LGHNA and CDR2 is YNFKEQ. The CDR3 sequence is 17 residues long. The CDR3 loop is CASSQDLGAGGYETQYF. The CDR3 DNA reads TGTGCCAGCAGCCAAGATCTAGGAGCGGGGGGGTATGAGACCCAGTACTTC.

The CDR3: CASSLQGGSSTAQYF. Here the CDR3 DNA reads TGTGCCAGCAGCCTCCAGGGCGGGAGTAGTACTGCGCAGTATTTT. The rearrangement uses TRBV7-2 and TRBJ2-3; 7 bases match TRBD2. Germline CDR1 and CDR2: SGHTA and FQGNSA. Trimming cost V 5 bases and J 10 bases; bases outside gene matches: 15. The CDR3 length is 15 residues.

V gene TRBV5-1 combines with J gene TRBJ2-1; 8 bases align to TRBD2. The CDR3 length is 15 residues. The V segment lost 4 bases and the J segment 8 bases; nucleotides outside the gene matches: 11. Germline V lookup: CDR1 SGHRS, CDR2 YFSETQ. Here the CDR3 reads CASSPTSGSRDEQFF. In DNA form, the CDR3 reads TGCGCCAGCAGCCCTACCAGCGGGAGTAGGGATGAGCAGTTCTTC.

The chain links TRBV20-1 to TRBJ2-1; D ambiguous. The CDR3 is 12 residues long. Germline V gives CDR1 DFQATT, CDR2 SNEGSKA (reference sequence). The ends were cut back, 5 bases at V and 7 bases at J, with 12 bases in the middle. The CDR3 reads CSAPLWWNEQFF. CDR3 in DNA: TGCAGTGCTCCCCTATGGTGGAATGAGCAGTTCTTC.

The CDR3 sequence is CASSPLTGETSNEQFF. As DNA, the CDR3 is TGTGCCAGCTCACCACTTACAGGGGAGACGAGCAATGAGCAGTTCTTC. The rearrangement joins TRBV18 to TRBJ2-1, with 7 nucleotides matching TRBD1. The trim removed 1 base at V and 6 bases at J, leaving 9 bases unmatched. The CDR3 totals 16 residues. CDR1 and CDR2 (germline): KGHSH, LQKENI.

At least ten counts were recorded for this clonotype. The chain has TRBV3-1 and TRBJ2-5; D might be TRBD1 or TRBD2, each matching 5 bases. Germline loops: CDR1 LGHDT, CDR2 YNNKEL (reference sequence). The V end lost 4 bases, the J end lost 5 bases, and 11 bases lay between the germline ends. This CDR3 is built from 13 residues. The CDR3 region is CASSPYEGETQYF. CDR3 sequence (DNA): TGTGCCAGCAGCCCGTATGAGGGGGAGACCCAGTACTTC.